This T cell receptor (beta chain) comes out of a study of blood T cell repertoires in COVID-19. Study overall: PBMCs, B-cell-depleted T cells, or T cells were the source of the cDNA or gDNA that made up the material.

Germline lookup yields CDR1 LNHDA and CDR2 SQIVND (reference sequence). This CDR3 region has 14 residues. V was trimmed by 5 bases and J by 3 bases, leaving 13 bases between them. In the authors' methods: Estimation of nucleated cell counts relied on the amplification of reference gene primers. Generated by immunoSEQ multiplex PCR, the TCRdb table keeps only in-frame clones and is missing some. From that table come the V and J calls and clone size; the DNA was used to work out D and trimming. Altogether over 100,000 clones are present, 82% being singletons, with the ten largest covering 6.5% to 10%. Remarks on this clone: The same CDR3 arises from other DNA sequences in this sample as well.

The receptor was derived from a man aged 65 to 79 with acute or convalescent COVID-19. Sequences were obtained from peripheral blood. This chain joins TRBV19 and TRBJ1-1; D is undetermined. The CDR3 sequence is CASSPAGGHTEAFF. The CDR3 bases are TGTGCCAGTAGTCCTGCGGGTGGGCACACTGAAGCTTTCTTT.